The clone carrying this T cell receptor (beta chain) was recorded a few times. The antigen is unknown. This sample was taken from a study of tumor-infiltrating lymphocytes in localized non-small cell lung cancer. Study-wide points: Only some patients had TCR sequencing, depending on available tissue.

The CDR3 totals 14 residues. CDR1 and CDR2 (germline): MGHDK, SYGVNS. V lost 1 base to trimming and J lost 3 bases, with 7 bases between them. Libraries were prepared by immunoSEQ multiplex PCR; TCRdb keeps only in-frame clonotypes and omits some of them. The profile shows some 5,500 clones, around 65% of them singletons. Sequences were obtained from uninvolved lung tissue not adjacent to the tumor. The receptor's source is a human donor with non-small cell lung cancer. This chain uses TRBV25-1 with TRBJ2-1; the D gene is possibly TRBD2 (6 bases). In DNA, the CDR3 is TGTGCCAGCAGTGAATGGCGGGACTACAATGAGCAGTTCTTC. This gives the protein CASSEWRDYNEQFF.